One sample yielded the 9 T cell receptor beta chains listed below, sequenced in a study of T cells in Graves' hyperthyroidism and ophthalmopathy. There were TCR beta CDR3 regions amplified from RNA transcripts. RT-PCR in the first round (using the HTBI primer set) targeted the TCR CDR3. One entry per CDR3 protein results from TCRdb running MiXCR on the multiplex PCR reads. In the table there are 150,000 or so distinct CDR3 sequences, roughly a fifth of which are singletons. Source material: blood. The receptors come from a woman aged 50 to 60 with Graves' hyperthyroidism that later progressed to Graves' ophthalmopathy.

This clonotype was observed many times. The chain combines TRBV7-9 with TRBJ2-1; 9 bases match TRBD2. CDR3 length: 13 residues. Looked up from germline, CDR1 is SEHNR and CDR2 is FQNEAQ (reference sequence). V lost 5 bases and J lost 5; bases outside the gene matches: 1. The CDR3: CASSRTSDNEQFF. The CDR3 nucleotides read TGTGCCAGCAGCCGGACTAGCGACAATGAGCAGTTCTTC.

Regarding this clonotype: Given a much more abundant clone one base away, this may be a read error. Given the absence of the conserved phenylalanine or tryptophan at the CDR3 end, a read error is likely. This sequence joins TRBV30 and TRBJ2-7; perhaps TRBD2 as D (6 bases). There are 12 residues in the CDR3. The V gene's germline CDR1 is GTSNPN and CDR2 SVGIG (reference sequence). Trimming removed 3 bases from V and 4 bases from J, with 10 bases in between. The CDR3 bases are TGTGCCTGGAGCAGGAGGGATTACGAGCAGTACTCC. Translated, it gives CAWSRRDYEQYS.

This clonotype was picked up a small number of times. The chain carries TRBV29-1 and TRBJ2-1; D is perhaps TRBD1 or TRBD2 (5 bases each). V lost 5 bases and J lost 15, with 11 bases in between. The CDR3 has 9 residues. The germline V gene encodes CDR1 SQVTM and CDR2 ANQGSEA. The chain's CDR3 is CSVSDGGFF. CDR3 nucleotide sequence: TGCAGCGTTTCGGATGGGGGGTTCTTC.

This clonotype showed up many times. This chain connects TRBV20-1 to TRBJ2-5; D not resolved. The length of the CDR3 is 14 residues. Germline loops: CDR1 DFQATT, CDR2 SNEGSKA (reference sequence). Between the trimmed V and J ends, which lost 6 bases and 7 bases, there was a span of 21 bases. The CDR3 protein is CSALEQATFGTQYF. CDR3 bases: TGCAGTGCCCTAGAGCAGGCGACCTTTGGGACCCAGTACTTC.

This clonotype was observed many times. The genes are TRBV6-6 and TRBJ2-7; no firm D call. Trimming removed 2 bases at V and 6 bases at J, with 5 bases between. The germline V gene encodes CDR1 MNHNY and CDR2 SVGAGI (reference sequence). The CDR3 covers 11 residues. CDR3 protein: CASSYAGEQYF. CDR3 nucleotide sequence: TGTGCCAGCAGTTACGCTGGCGAGCAGTACTTC.

The rearrangement uses TRBV19 and TRBJ2-7; D is unresolved. CDR1 and CDR2 from the germline V gene are LNHDA and SQIVND (reference sequence). V was trimmed by 3 bases and J by 4 bases, leaving 10 bases between them. This CDR3 spans 13 amino acids. CDR3 sequence reads: CASSIQVAYEQYF. The CDR3 DNA reads TGTGCCAGTAGTATCCAGGTGGCGTACGAGCAGTACTTC.

This clonotype was observed many times. CDR3 nucleotide sequence: TGTGCCAGCAGTCCCCCCGGGACAGAAGAAGAAAAACTGTTTTTT. Translation: CASSPPGTEEEKLFF. J is TRBJ1-4 and V is TRBV28, with 7 bases matching TRBD1. The CDR3 sequence is 15 residues long. Trimming removed 5 bases from V and 8 bases from J; junction bases left unmatched: 11. Germline-derived CDR1 and CDR2 are MDHEN and SYDVKM.

The chain couples TRBV7-3 to TRBJ1-2; 9 bases fit TRBD1. Germline V gene data show CDR1 as SGHTA and CDR2 as FQGTGA. V dropped 3 bases and J dropped 4; count of bases not matched to a gene: 6. This CDR3 is 15 amino acids long. CDR3 residues: CASSFTGGALYGYTF. DNA of the CDR3: TGTGCCAGCAGCTTCACAGGGGGCGCTCTCTATGGCTACACCTTC.

The rearrangement links TRBV6-5 to TRBJ2-5, with TRBD2 identical over 10 bases. Germline V lookup: CDR1 MNHEY, CDR2 SVGAGI. The CDR3 length is 17 residues. Trimming cost V 2 bases and J 5 bases; bases outside gene matches: 11. The CDR3 bases are TGTGCCAGCAGTTACCCTAGCGGGGGCGACCTCCGGGAGACCCAGTACTTC. This codes for CASSYPSGGDLRETQYF.